The 30 T cell receptor beta chains below were found in one sample sequenced in a study of blood T cell repertoires in COVID-19. Profiling relied on immunoSEQ multiplex PCR, and the TCRdb table lists in-frame clones only, not all of them. The table lists fewer than 350,000 clones, 80% to 90% of them singletons. Sequenced input: PBMCs or T cells enriched from blood (not recorded which). The receptors originated from a man younger than 40 who had recovered from COVID-19.

The CDR3 is CASSPRPPLAGTDTQYF. CDR3 nucleotides: TGTGCCAGCAGCCCCAGGCCCCCACTAGCGGGGACGGATACGCAGTATTTT. The chain joins TRBV5-4 to TRBJ2-3; 10 bases are shared with TRBD2. The germline CDR1 and CDR2 sequences are SGHNT and YYREEE (reference sequence). There are 17 residues in the CDR3. Unmatched junction bases numbered 14, after V lost 4 bases and J lost 6 bases.

For this clone: Distinct nucleotide sequences in the sample also encode this CDR3. This chain uses TRBV5-6 with TRBJ1-1, with D tentatively TRBD1 (5 bases). The V gene lost 3 bases and the J gene lost 0 bases, with 6 bases spanning the gap. Germline V gene data show CDR1 as SGHDT and CDR2 as YYEEEE. The CDR3 is 13 amino acids. This CDR3 is CASSSTVNTEAFF. The CDR3 DNA follows: TGTGCCAGCAGCTCGACAGTGAACACTGAAGCTTTCTTT.

The rearrangement joins TRBV4-3 to TRBJ2-3; the match to TRBD2 covers 8 bases. The CDR3 extends over 16 amino acids. J gave up 4 bases and V 0 bases, and 6 bases lay outside the gene matches. Germline CDR1 reads LGHNA; CDR2 reads YSLEER. CDR3 bases: TGCGCCAGCAGCCAAGACAGTAGCGGGGCCCCAGATACGCAGTATTTT. Translating gives CASSQDSSGAPDTQYF.

The chain joins TRBV9 to TRBJ1-1; D is perhaps TRBD1 (5 bases). The CDR3 runs 14 residues. V lost 4 bases to trimming and J lost 1 base, with 11 bases between them. Germline V gives CDR1 SGDLS, CDR2 YYNGEE. The CDR3 DNA reads as TGTGCCAGCAGCTTCACGGGGGAGAACACTGAAGCTTTCTTT. It yields the protein CASSFTGENTEAFF.

CDR3 coding DNA: TGTGCCAGCAGCCAAGATGGCCAGGGCTCGGCCGGGGAGCTGTTTTTT. Encoded protein: CASSQDGQGSAGELFF. V and J are TRBV3-1 (or the pseudogene TRBV3-2) and TRBJ2-2, with D perhaps TRBD1 (5 bases). CDR3 size: 16 residues. Per the germline V gene, CDR1 is LGHDT and CDR2 is YNNKEL (reference sequence). V was pared by 0 bases and J by 6 bases, with 14 bases between.

A word on this clone: The sample holds other DNA sequences that translate to the same CDR3. V and J are TRBV3-1 (or the pseudogene TRBV3-2) and TRBJ2-3; D ambiguous. V was trimmed by 9 bases and J by 2 bases, leaving 6 bases between them. The CDR3 spans 11 residues. The germline V gene encodes CDR1 LGHDT and CDR2 YNNKEL (reference sequence). CDR3 nucleotides: TGTGCCAGTTCCCTCACAGATACGCAGTATTTT. It is translated as CASSLTDTQYF.

In DNA form, the CDR3 reads TGTGCTAGTGGTTCCCGGACGGGGGGATTAGGCTACGAGCAGTACTTC. It encodes CASGSRTGGLGYEQYF. The chain uses TRBV12-5 and TRBJ2-7; 7 positions agree with TRBD2. The CDR3 covers 16 residues. The V gene end was trimmed by 4 bases and the J gene end by 3 bases; junction bases not matched to a gene: 12. CDR1 and CDR2 from the germline V gene are LGHNT and FRNRAP. The full variable domain, rest sourced from reference TRBV12-5 and TRBJ2-7, is DARVTQTPRHKVTEMGQEVTMRCQPILGHNTVFWYRQTMMQGLELLAYFRNRAPLDDSGMPKDRFSAEMPDATLATLKIQPSEPRDSAVYFCASGSRTGGLGYEQYFGPGTRLTVT.

The chain links TRBV4-3 to TRBJ1-3, with D hard to call. CDR3 size: 16 residues. V dropped 1 base and J dropped 0 bases, with 10 bases sitting between them. Per germline, CDR1 LGHNA and CDR2 YSLEER. CDR3 coding DNA: TGCGCCAGCAGCCAAGCAAACTTCTACTCTGGAAACACCATATATTTT. Its translation: CASSQANFYSGNTIYF.

This sequence joins TRBV4-1 and TRBJ1-2; 7 positions match TRBD1. Germline-derived CDR1 and CDR2 are MGHRA and YSYEKL. This CDR3 is built from 15 residues. The J segment lost 2 bases and the V segment lost 3 bases, leaving 6 bases of the junction unmatched. The CDR3, as DNA: TGCGCCAGCAGCCAGAGGGACAGAGAGAACTATGGCTACACCTTC. It encodes CASSQRDRENYGYTF.

This clone was seen only a few times. The rearrangement links TRBV6-1 to TRBJ1-2; D is unresolved. The V end was cut by 2 bases, the J end by 3 bases, with 10 bases between. The CDR3 length is 14 residues. Germline loops: CDR1 MNHNS, CDR2 SASEGT. The CDR3 sequence is CASSENEEYYGYTF. CDR3 DNA: TGTGCCAGCAGTGAAAATGAGGAATACTATGGCTACACCTTC.

The chain employs TRBV4-3 and TRBJ1-1; TRBD1 matches at 8 bases. From germline, CDR1 is LGHNA and CDR2 YSLEER. Trimming cost V 4 bases and J 4 bases; bases outside gene matches: 5. The CDR3 sequence is 14 residues long. The CDR3 DNA is TGCGCCAGCAGCCGGGGACAGGTCGGCACTGAAGCTTTCTTT. Its protein product is CASSRGQVGTEAFF.

The CDR3 loop reads CAISDRLAGITDTQYF. CDR3 coding DNA: TGTGCCATCAGTGATCGCCTGGCAGGGATCACAGATACGCAGTATTTT. The chain employs TRBV10-3 and TRBJ2-3; D possibly corresponds to TRBD1 (5 bases). Germline CDR1 is ENHRY and CDR2 is SYGVKD. The length of the CDR3 is 16 residues. V lost 3 bases, J lost 2 bases, and 15 bases lay in between.

The V and J genes are TRBV9 and TRBJ2-3, with TRBD2 matching over 15 bases. Germline V gene lookup returns CDR1 SGDLS and CDR2 YYNGEE. The CDR3 contains 17 residues. J was trimmed by 1 base and V by 3 bases; bases with no gene match: 3. The CDR3 loop is CASSAGLAGGGTDTQYF. Here the CDR3 DNA reads TGTGCCAGCAGCGCCGGACTAGCGGGGGGGGGCACAGATACGCAGTATTTT.

The V call is TRBV2, the J call TRBJ1-5; 10 bases agree with TRBD1. CDR1 and CDR2 from the germline V gene are SNHLY and FYNNEI. This CDR3 contains 14 residues. V shed 7 bases and J 7 bases; nucleotides not matched to a gene: 7. The CDR3: CASIRTGGGQPQHF. CDR3 sequence (DNA): TGTGCCAGCATTCGGACAGGGGGTGGCCAGCCCCAGCATTTT.

This rearrangement joins TRBV6-4 to TRBJ2-3, with D possibly being TRBD1 (6 bases). Trimming left V 5 bases short and J 0 bases short, with 15 bases between. This CDR3 has 16 amino acids. CDR1 MRHNA and CDR2 SNTAGT come from the germline V gene. The CDR3 region has the DNA TGTGCCAGCAGTAAGATTGGGGGCCTAAGCACAGATACGCAGTATTTT. This encodes CASSKIGGLSTDTQYF.

This clone was seen only once. The chain combines TRBV6-1 with TRBJ2-1, with 9 bases that match TRBD1. Germline values: CDR1 MNHNS, CDR2 SASEGT. The V gene end was trimmed by 4 bases and the J gene end by 8 bases; junction bases not matched to a gene: 12. This CDR3 contains 16 residues. The CDR3: CASSALTGQGGDEQFF. DNA of the CDR3: TGTGCCAGCAGTGCCCTTACGGGACAGGGTGGCGATGAGCAGTTCTTC.

In the case of this clone: Other DNA sequences in this sample translate to the same CDR3. CDR3 sequence (DNA): TGTGCCAGCAGCCAAGATTACACCTACGAGCAGTACTTC. It translates to CASSQDYTYEQYF. The genes are TRBV3-1 (or the pseudogene TRBV3-2) and TRBJ2-7; no definite D call. There are 13 residues in the CDR3. Trimming pared 0 bases from V and 2 bases from J, leaving 5 bases between. CDR1 and CDR2 from the germline V gene are LGHDT and YNNKEL (reference sequence).

This chain connects TRBV10-1 to TRBJ1-5; D is perhaps TRBD1 (6 bases). The length of the CDR3 is 14 residues. Germline lookup yields CDR1 WNHNN and CDR2 SYGVQD (reference sequence). V was pared by 3 bases and J by 5 bases, with 11 bases between. In nucleotides, the CDR3 is TGCGCCAGCAGTGACCGGGACACCGATCAGCCCCAGCATTTT. It codes for CASSDRDTDQPQHF.

The genes are TRBV4-1 and TRBJ2-4; no firm D call. The germline V gene encodes CDR1 MGHRA and CDR2 YSYEKL. The CDR3 is 16 residues long. V lost 5 bases and J lost 0, with 14 bases in between. CDR3 coding DNA: TGCGCCAGCAGCGTCCGCGTGTCGATAGCCAAAAACATTCAGTACTTC. This gives the protein CASSVRVSIAKNIQYF.

The chain joins TRBV5-1 to TRBJ1-1, with D maybe TRBD1 (5 bases). The CDR3 loop spans 14 amino acids. Trimming took off 2 bases at V and 0 bases at J, with 8 bases between the two ends. Looked up from germline, CDR1 is SGHRS and CDR2 is YFSETQ. In DNA, the CDR3 is TGCGCCAGCAGCTTCACAGGTATGAACACTGAAGCTTTCTTT. Translating it yields CASSFTGMNTEAFF. Full variable domain (outside the CDR3, taken from reference TRBV5-1 and TRBJ1-1): KAGVTQTPRYLIKTRGQQVTLSCSPISGHRSVSWYQQTPGQGLQFLFEYFSETQRNKGNFPGRFSGRQFSNSRSEMNVSTLELGDSALYLCASSFTGMNTEAFFGQGTRLTVV.

V gene TRBV5-1 combines with J gene TRBJ1-1; unclear D gene. The CDR3 consists of 14 residues. From germline, CDR1 is SGHRS and CDR2 YFSETQ. V dropped 4 bases and J dropped 2 bases, with 12 bases sitting between them. Here the CDR3 reads CASSPLTTNTEAFF. CDR3 coding DNA: TGCGCCAGCAGCCCCCTGACTACAAACACTGAAGCTTTCTTT.

V gene TRBV7-9 combines with J gene TRBJ2-7, with 7 positions matching TRBD1. The germline V gene has CDR1 SEHNR and CDR2 FQNEAQ (reference sequence). J lost 2 bases, V lost 3 bases, and 4 bases had no gene match. The CDR3 loop spans 14 amino acids. The CDR3 reads CASSLPGQPYEQYF. The CDR3 region has the DNA TGTGCCAGCAGCTTGCCGGGACAGCCCTACGAGCAGTACTTC.

The J gene is TRBJ1-3, the V gene TRBV7-9, with a weak D call TRBD1 (5 bases). The CDR3 runs 14 residues. CDR1 and CDR2 from the germline V gene are SEHNR and FQNEAQ (reference sequence). V was cut by 3 bases and J by 4 bases, with 10 bases left in between. The CDR3 DNA sequence: TGTGCCAGCAGCTTGGAGGGGCGCGGAAACACCATATATTTT. Protein product: CASSLEGRGNTIYF. The whole variable domain, filled in from reference TRBV7-9 and TRBJ1-3, reads DTGVSQNPRHKITKRGQNVTFRCDPISEHNRLYWYRQTLGQGPEFLTYFQNEAQLEKSRLLSDRFSAERPKGSFSTLEIQRTEQGDSAMYLCASSLEGRGNTIYFGEGSWLTVV.

In this sample, this clone turned up a few times. The chain combines TRBV6-2 or TRBV6-3 with TRBJ1-5; D possibly corresponds to TRBD1 (6 bases). Trimming removed 0 bases at V and 2 bases at J, with 17 bases between. The CDR3 extends over 18 amino acids. Per germline, CDR1 MNHEY and CDR2 SVGEGT. The CDR3 reads CASSYSTQRGQGNQPQHF. In DNA, the CDR3 is TGTGCCAGCAGTTACTCGACTCAGCGGGGACAAGGCAATCAGCCCCAGCATTTT.

The CDR3 protein is CASSEVAAGGTEAFF. CDR3 in DNA: TGCGCCAGCAGTGAAGTCGCGGCAGGGGGCACTGAAGCTTTCTTT. V is TRBV10-2 and J is TRBJ1-1; 7 nucleotides match TRBD1. CDR1 and CDR2 (germline): WSHSY, SAAADI. Losses at the gene ends were 3 bases for V and 4 bases for J; bases not matched to a gene: 8. CDR3 size: 15 residues.

This chain joins TRBV4-3 and TRBJ2-2, with 7 positions matching TRBD2. Germline trimming cut 4 bases from V and 3 bases from J; bases unmatched to any gene: 2. CDR1 and CDR2 from the germline V gene are LGHNA and YSLEER. The CDR3 loop spans 14 amino acids. The CDR3: CASSRTRDTGELFF. The DNA for the CDR3 is TGCGCCAGCAGCCGGACTAGGGACACCGGGGAGCTGTTTTTT.

The V call is TRBV7-9, the J call TRBJ1-2, with D perhaps matching TRBD1 (6 bases). The length of the CDR3 is 13 residues. CDR1 and CDR2 (germline): SEHNR, FQNEAQ (reference sequence). The V and J ends lost 5 bases and 8 bases respectively, with 15 bases between them. In DNA, the CDR3 is TGTGCCAGCAGCCGTGGCGCAGGGGAAGGCTACACCTTC. This encodes CASSRGAGEGYTF.

The chain has TRBV27 and TRBJ2-2; D not resolved. The CDR3 contains 15 residues. Germline lookup yields CDR1 MNHEY and CDR2 SMNVEV (reference sequence). V gave up 6 bases and J gave up 5 bases, with 16 bases separating them. This chain's CDR3 is CASRPISPWTGELFF. For the CDR3, the DNA is TGTGCCAGCAGGCCTATCTCTCCATGGACCGGGGAGCTGTTTTTT.

CDR3 residues: CASSLLQGADGNTIYF. The CDR3, as DNA: TGTGCCAGCAGCTTATTACAGGGGGCCGATGGAAACACCATATATTTT. The rearrangement joins TRBV5-6 to TRBJ1-3; TRBD1 matches 9 bases. The CDR3 runs 16 residues. With V trimmed by 2 bases and J by 3 bases, 6 bases remained unmatched. Germline assignment: CDR1 SGHDT and CDR2 YYEEEE.

This clone appeared a single time. The chain employs TRBV7-9 and TRBJ2-2; 9 nucleotides align to TRBD2. Per germline, CDR1 SEHNR and CDR2 FQNEAQ (reference sequence). This CDR3 comprises 16 residues. V was clipped by 5 bases and J by 3 bases; unmatched bases: 7. CDR3 sequence (DNA): TGTGCCAGCAGCCCGCTAGCGGGGAGTTACACCGGGGAGCTGTTTTTT. It encodes CASSPLAGSYTGELFF.